The TCR beta chain under discussion was sequenced for a study of beta chain features in type 1 diabetes. V lost 5 bases to trimming and J lost 8 bases; unmatched junction nucleotides: 6. Germline CDR1 reads SEHNR; CDR2 reads FQNEAQ (reference sequence). The CDR3 runs to 15 residues. What was sequenced were expressed TCRB transcripts, since all of the isolated RNA had been reverse transcribed. The protocol was immunoSEQ multiplex PCR, while the TCRdb copy is restricted to in-frame clones and leaves out a portion. This table holds about 360,000 clones, over 9.5% found once. The origin of this receptor is a young man in good health. The chain employs TRBV7-9 and TRBJ1-6; TRBD1 agrees at 10 bases. Sequenced material: naive CD4+ T cells from blood. The CDR3 DNA reads as TGTGCCAGCAGCCAGAGGGACAGGGGTTATTCACCCCTCCACTTT. The encoded protein is CASSQRDRGYSPLHF.